This T cell receptor beta chain was profiled in a study of CD8+CD57+ T cells in acquired aplastic anemia (dated by TCRdb to the late 2010s). At the level of the whole study: DNA extracted from sorted CD4+ and CD8+ cells had a mean of around 3.3 ug, with a range of about 0.18 to 27.4 ug. An average of around 9.8 million reads for CD4+ cells and approximately 11 million reads for CD8+ cells was obtained from healthy donor samples. Broad study findings and their caveats: No significant difference in CD8+ Simpson's diversity was found between patients and healthy controls (P=0.060). Around 27 CD8+ CDR3 sequences were found in both patients and controls but appeared to be highly expressed in patients and within the immunodominant clones of the patients.

TCR beta VDJ combination and CDR3 sequence profiling used genomic DNA as the template. An Illumina HiSeq 2000 was used for TCR repertoire sequencing. The authors' analysis ran thus. Repertoires were assessed using TRBV/TRBJ rearrangement plots, CDR3 size and DJ length profiles, and Simpson's diversity index. The immunodominant clone was defined as the most abundant DNA sequence in deep sequencing data. CDR3 amino acid sequences were screened for sharing across subjects and compared with published repertoires and the VDJdb database. TCRdb cleaned the public reads at Q25 with fastp, built clones with MiXCR and kept in-frame beta chains. For every CDR3 protein sequence, its rows merge into one entry that carries the most common genes and DNA. These V and J calls are TCRdb output, not the study's own analysis. The sample includes about 210,000 distinct CDR3 sequences, with over 55% observed a single time. Of the sample, 25% to 30% falls within the top ten clones.

In this study, sorted CD4+ and CD8+ T cells from the blood of healthy subjects and of severe aplastic anemia patients had their TCR repertoires deep-sequenced. Ficoll-Paque density gradient centrifugation was used to isolate peripheral blood mononuclear cells. Before DNA extraction, CD4+ and CD8+ T cells were sorted with FACS or magnetic beads. This clonotype has more than one count but fewer than ten. The antigen it binds to is not known. Base-call qualities are not available, and no considerably larger clone is one nucleotide away. Its CDR3 holds 16 amino acids, cysteine through phenylalanine. Solely the CDR3 DNA is kept, with 48 bases framed from the first base. V is pruned by 4 bases and J by 4 bases, leaving 13 bases of the junction without a gene match. Via the germline V gene, CDR1 is SQVTM and CDR2 ANQGSEA.

This TCR came from a human donor in good health. In this chain, TRBV29-1 is recombined with TRBJ2-5; TRBD2 lines up with 9 middle nucleotides. The sample consisted of sorted CD4+, CD8+, or CD8+CD57+ T cells (not recorded which) from PBMCs. The CDR3 protein sequence reads: CSVVSHIGTSPETQYF. In nucleotide form, the sequence is TGCAGCGTTGTATCCCATATCGGGACTAGCCCAGAGACCCAGTACTTC. The variable domain in full, with residues beyond the CDR3 obtained from the reference TRBV29-1 and TRBJ2-5 genes, is SAVISQKPSRDICQRGTSLTIQCQVDSQVTMMFWYRQQPGQSLTLIATANQGSEATYESGFVIDKFPISRPNLTFSTLTVSNMSPEDSSIYLCSVVSHIGTSPETQYFGPGTRLLVL.